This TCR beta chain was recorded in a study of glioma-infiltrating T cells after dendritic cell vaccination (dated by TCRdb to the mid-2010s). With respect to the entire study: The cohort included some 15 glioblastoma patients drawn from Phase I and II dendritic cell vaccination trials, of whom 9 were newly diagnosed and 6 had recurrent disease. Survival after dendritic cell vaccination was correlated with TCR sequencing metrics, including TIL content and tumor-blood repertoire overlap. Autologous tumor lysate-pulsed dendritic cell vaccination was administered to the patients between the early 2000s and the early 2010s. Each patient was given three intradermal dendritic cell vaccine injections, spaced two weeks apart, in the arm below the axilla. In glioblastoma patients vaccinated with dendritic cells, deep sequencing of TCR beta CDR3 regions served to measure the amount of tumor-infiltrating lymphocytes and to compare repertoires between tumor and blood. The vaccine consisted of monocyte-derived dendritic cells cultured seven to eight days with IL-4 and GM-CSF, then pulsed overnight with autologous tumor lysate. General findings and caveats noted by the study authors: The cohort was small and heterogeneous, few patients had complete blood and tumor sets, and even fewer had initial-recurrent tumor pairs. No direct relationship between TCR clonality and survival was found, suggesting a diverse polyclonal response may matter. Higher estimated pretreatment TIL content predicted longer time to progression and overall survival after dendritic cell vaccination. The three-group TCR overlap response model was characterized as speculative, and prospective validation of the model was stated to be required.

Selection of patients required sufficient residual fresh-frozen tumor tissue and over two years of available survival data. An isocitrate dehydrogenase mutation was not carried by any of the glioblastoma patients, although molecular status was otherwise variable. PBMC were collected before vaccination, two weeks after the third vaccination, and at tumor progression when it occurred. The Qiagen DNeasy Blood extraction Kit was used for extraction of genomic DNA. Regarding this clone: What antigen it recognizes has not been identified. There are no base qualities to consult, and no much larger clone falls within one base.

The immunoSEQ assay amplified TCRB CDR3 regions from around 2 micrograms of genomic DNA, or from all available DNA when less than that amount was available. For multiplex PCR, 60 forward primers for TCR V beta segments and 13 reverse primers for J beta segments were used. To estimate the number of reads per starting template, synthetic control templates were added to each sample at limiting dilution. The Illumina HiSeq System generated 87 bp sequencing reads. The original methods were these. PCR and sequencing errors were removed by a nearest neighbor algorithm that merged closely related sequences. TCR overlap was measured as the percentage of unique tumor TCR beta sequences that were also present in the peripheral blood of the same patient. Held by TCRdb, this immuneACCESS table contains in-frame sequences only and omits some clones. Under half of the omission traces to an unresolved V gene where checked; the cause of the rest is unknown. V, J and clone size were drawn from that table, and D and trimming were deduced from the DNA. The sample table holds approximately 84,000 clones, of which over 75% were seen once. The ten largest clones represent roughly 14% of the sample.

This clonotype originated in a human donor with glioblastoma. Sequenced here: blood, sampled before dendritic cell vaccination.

At the DNA level, the sequence is TGTGCCAGCAGACCAGAGAATAGGGCCCGGGGAGCTTTCTTT. Its protein product is CASRPENRARGAFF. The sequence links TRBV21-1 to TRBJ1-1. TRBV21-1 is given as a pseudogene. Inclusive of the bounding cysteine and phenylalanine, the CDR3 is 14 residues long. The entry retains the CDR3 DNA only, 42 bases that are in frame from base 1.